The 22 T cell receptor beta chains listed next were all sequenced from one sample in a study of blood T cell repertoires in COVID-19. Sequencing was performed with immunoSEQ multiplex PCR; in TCRdb, only in-frame clones are kept and a portion is missing. Of 100,000 or so clones in the sample, around 73% are singletons; the top ten hold about 9.6%. Sequences were obtained from peripheral blood. Receptors were obtained from a man between 60 and 75 years old with active or convalescent COVID-19.

This clone was observed a handful of times. The gene calls are TRBV2 and TRBJ2-3, with 10 bases lining up with TRBD1. This CDR3 contains 15 residues. V was pared by 7 bases and J by 3 bases, with 7 bases of the junction left unmatched. The V gene's germline CDR1 is SNHLY and CDR2 FYNNEI. DNA for the CDR3: TGTGCCAGCAAAGACGACAGGGGGCGAACAGATACGCAGTATTTT. This gives the protein CASKDDRGRTDTQYF.

This clone came up a few times. V and J are TRBV5-1 and TRBJ2-7, with no clear D. V dropped 1 base and J dropped 3 bases, with 11 bases sitting between them. Germline V CDR1 and CDR2: SGHRS, YFSETQ. CDR3 length equals 14 residues. This chain's CDR3 is CASSLNSGFYEQYF. DNA for the CDR3: TGCGCCAGCAGCTTGAACAGTGGATTCTACGAGCAGTACTTC.

This chain joins TRBV10-3 and TRBJ2-3, with TRBD2 identical over 7 bases. The junction had 9 bases not matched to a gene; V was cut back by 6 bases and J by 3 bases. The CDR3 consists of 15 residues. The germline CDR1 and CDR2 sequences are ENHRY and SYGVKD. The CDR3 DNA reads TGTGCCATCAGGGGGGGGAGCGACCGAACAGATACGCAGTATTTT. This codes for CAIRGGSDRTDTQYF.

J is TRBJ1-1 and V is TRBV6-6; TRBD1 might be the D (5 bases). The germline V gene has CDR1 MNHNY and CDR2 SVGAGI (reference sequence). V lost 0 bases, J lost 9 bases, and 11 bases lay in between. The CDR3 covers 13 residues. The CDR3 nucleotides read TGTGCCAGCAGTTACTCGACGGACAACAAAGCTTTCTTT. Translation gives CASSYSTDNKAFF.

V and J are TRBV7-6 and TRBJ1-1; 7 bases line up with TRBD1. This CDR3 region has 15 residues. J gave up 2 bases and V 5 bases, and 8 bases lay outside the gene matches. CDR1 is SGHVS, CDR2 FNYEAQ, per germline. In DNA, the CDR3 is TGTGCCAGCAGCGGCCGGACAGGCCCTAACACTGAAGCTTTCTTT. As protein: CASSGRTGPNTEAFF.

This clone was recorded a few times. Here the CDR3 reads CASSQAGVARQETQYF. CDR3 nucleotide sequence: TGTGCCAGCAGCCAGGCCGGGGTCGCCCGCCAAGAGACCCAGTACTTC. This chain connects TRBV5-4 to TRBJ2-5; possibly TRBD2 for D (5 bases). CDR3 length: 16 amino acids. The germline CDR1 and CDR2 sequences are SGHNT and YYREEE (reference sequence). Trimming cost V 4 bases and J 1 base, with 17 bases left between them.

The chain uses TRBV5-1 and TRBJ2-7; 7 bases match TRBD1. Germline V lookup: CDR1 SGHRS, CDR2 YFSETQ. The CDR3 is made up of 13 amino acids. V lost 8 bases to trimming and J lost 2 bases; unmatched junction nucleotides: 7. CDR3 loop: CASSRQGAYEQYF. CDR3 coding DNA: TGCGCCAGTAGTCGACAGGGCGCCTACGAGCAGTACTTC. The entire variable domain, with the rest obtained from reference TRBV5-1 and TRBJ2-7, is as follows: KAGVTQTPRYLIKTRGQQVTLSCSPISGHRSVSWYQQTPGQGLQFLFEYFSETQRNKGNFPGRFSGRQFSNSRSEMNVSTLELGDSALYLCASSRQGAYEQYFGPGTRLTVT.

CDR3 amino acids: CATSDRGTANYGYTF. The CDR3 region has the DNA TGTGCCACCAGTGATCGGGGGACAGCAAACTATGGCTACACCTTC. V and J are TRBV24-1 and TRBJ1-2, with 7 bases aligning to TRBD1. Germline-derived CDR1 and CDR2 are KGHDR and SFDVKD. There are 15 residues in the CDR3. After removal of 3 bases from V and 2 bases from J, the junction contained 5 bases not matched to a gene.

The CDR3: CASRPGQVSYEQYV. The CDR3 DNA reads TGTGCCAGCAGACCGGGACAAGTTAGCTACGAGCAGTACGTC. V and J are TRBV27 and TRBJ2-7; TRBD1 is a possible D gene (6 bases). V lost 6 bases to trimming and J lost 3 bases, with 15 bases between them. CDR3 length: 14 residues. Germline V gene lookup returns CDR1 MNHEY and CDR2 SMNVEV (reference sequence).

The chain has TRBV30 and TRBJ2-1; TRBD2 agrees at 8 bases. Unmatched junction bases numbered 3, after V lost 2 bases and J lost 6 bases. This CDR3 comprises 13 residues. Germline V CDR1 and CDR2: GTSNPN, SVGIG (reference sequence). CDR3 amino acids: CAWSSTSGNEQFF. The DNA for the CDR3 is TGTGCCTGGAGTAGCACTAGCGGCAATGAGCAGTTCTTC.

This chain links TRBV11-2 with TRBJ1-1; 8 bases match TRBD1. V dropped 5 bases and J dropped 1; count of bases not matched to a gene: 9. CDR1 is SGHAT and CDR2 is FQNNGV in the germline V gene. This CDR3 has 16 amino acids. CDR3 bases: TGTGCCAGCAGCCAACAAGGACAGGGAAGGAACACTGAAGCTTTCTTT. It codes for CASSQQGQGRNTEAFF.

The rearrangement links TRBV4-3 to TRBJ1-2; 9 bases match TRBD1. This CDR3 spans 14 amino acids. The V and J ends lost 3 bases and 8 bases, in that order; junction bases with no gene match: 7. Per germline, CDR1 LGHNA and CDR2 YSLEER. In DNA form, the CDR3 reads TGCGCCAGCAGCCAGGAAGCCGGGACAGGGGGCTACACCTTC. Translated: CASSQEAGTGGYTF.

J is TRBJ2-3 and V is TRBV18, with D perhaps matching TRBD2 (5 bases). This CDR3 region has 16 residues. Trimming cost V 4 bases and J 1 base, with 15 bases left between them. Germline CDR1 KGHSH, CDR2 LQKENI. CDR3: CASSLRMRAGTDTQYF. The CDR3 nucleotides read TGTGCCAGCTCACTCCGTATGAGGGCGGGCACAGATACGCAGTATTTT. The full variable domain, its missing parts supplied by reference TRBV18 and TRBJ2-3, is NAGVMQNPRHLVRRRGQEARLRCSPMKGHSHVYWYRQLPEEGLKFMVYLQKENIIDESGMPKERFSAEFPKEGPSILRIQQVVRGDSAAYFCASSLRMRAGTDTQYFGPGTRLTVL.

This clone was picked up a small number of times. The rearrangement links TRBV19 to TRBJ1-5; TRBD1 matches 7 bases. The J segment lost 7 bases and the V segment lost 9 bases, leaving 6 bases of the junction unmatched. Germline V lookup: CDR1 LNHDA, CDR2 SQIVND (reference sequence). The CDR3 loop spans 12 amino acids. CDR3 residues: CASKTGWQPQHF. The CDR3, as DNA: TGTGCCAGCAAGACAGGGTGGCAGCCCCAGCATTTT.

This rearrangement joins TRBV19 to TRBJ2-6; D remains ambiguous. V lost 9 bases to trimming and J lost 4 bases, with 16 bases between them. The CDR3 is made up of 15 amino acids. Germline CDR1 LNHDA, CDR2 SQIVND (reference sequence). Here the CDR3 DNA reads TGTGCCAGCAATCCGCAGGCTTTGGGGGCCAACGTCCTGACTTTC. Translated, it gives CASNPQALGANVLTF.

This chain uses TRBV14 with TRBJ1-1, with D unresolved. Germline V gives CDR1 SGHDN, CDR2 FVKESK. The CDR3 contains 13 residues. With 1 base removed from V and 1 base from J, the gap between germline ends came to 4 bases. The CDR3 loop is CASSQGQNTEAFF. DNA for the CDR3: TGTGCCAGCAGCCAAGGGCAGAACACTGAAGCTTTCTTT.

This rearrangement joins TRBV19 to TRBJ2-5, with 10 nucleotides matching TRBD1. V lost 5 bases, J lost 6 bases, and 12 bases stayed unmatched. Germline V CDR1 and CDR2: LNHDA, SQIVND (reference sequence). This CDR3 has 16 residues. CDR3 nucleotides: TGTGCCAGTAGTTCCGCCGGGACAGGGGTAGCAAAGACCCAGTACTTC. This translates into CASSSAGTGVAKTQYF.

This chain connects TRBV7-9 to TRBJ1-2; TRBD1 agrees at 10 bases. V gave up 5 bases and J gave up 3 bases; unmatched junction bases: 6. The CDR3 runs to 15 residues. Germline V CDR1 and CDR2: SEHNR, FQNEAQ (reference sequence). CDR3 in amino acids: CASSPTGGDHYGYTF. The CDR3 coding sequence is TGTGCCAGCAGCCCGACAGGGGGCGACCACTATGGCTACACCTTC.

This chain joins TRBV5-1 and TRBJ1-1; 10 nucleotides line up with TRBD1. V dropped 5 bases and J dropped 4; count of bases not matched to a gene: 8. Germline V gene data show CDR1 as SGHRS and CDR2 as YFSETQ. This CDR3 has 15 amino acids. The CDR3 here is CASRLTGGGGTEAFF. CDR3 bases: TGCGCCAGCAGGCTGACAGGGGGCGGGGGCACTGAAGCTTTCTTT.

This clone was seen only a few times. The chain is built from TRBV2 and TRBJ1-2; D is undetermined. Trimming shortened V by 7 bases and J by 4 bases, and 13 bases separated the two germline ends. The germline V gene encodes CDR1 SNHLY and CDR2 FYNNEI. The CDR3 is 13 amino acids. CDR3 sequence (DNA): TGTGCCAGCAATGGCCGGGTGGCCTATGGCTACACCTTC. Translated, it gives CASNGRVAYGYTF.

The chain is built from TRBV25-1 and TRBJ1-1; 10 bases match TRBD1. Germline V gene data show CDR1 as MGHDK and CDR2 as SYGVNS. The ends lost 4 bases at V and 3 bases at J; junction bases unmatched: 5. The CDR3 is made up of 15 amino acids. The CDR3 protein is CASSARGQGHTEAFF. CDR3 DNA: TGTGCCAGCAGTGCGAGGGGACAGGGGCACACTGAAGCTTTCTTT.

V usage is TRBV3-1 (or the pseudogene TRBV3-2) and J usage is TRBJ2-7; unclear D gene. This CDR3 comprises 15 residues. V shed 2 bases and J shed 0 bases, with 11 bases lying between them. Germline V gene lookup returns CDR1 LGHDT and CDR2 YNNKEL (reference sequence). CDR3 sequence (DNA): TGTGCCAGCAGCCAACTAGGCGGCTCCTCCTACGAGCAGTACTTC. It translates to CASSQLGGSSYEQYF.